These 15 T cell receptor beta chains were sequenced from one sample in a study of blood T cell repertoires in COVID-19. Data came from immunoSEQ multiplex PCR; TCRdb stores just in-frame clones and leaves some out. The data contain roughly 100,000 clones, 70% to 90% of them singletons. The specimen was peripheral blood. The receptors derive from a middle-aged man in a cohort sampled during active COVID-19.

The chain couples TRBV2 to TRBJ1-1; D gene ambiguous. The V and J ends lost 0 bases and 1 base respectively, with 6 bases between them. Looked up from germline, CDR1 is SNHLY and CDR2 is FYNNEI. The CDR3 is 14 residues long. The CDR3 nucleotides read TGTGCCAGCAGTGAAGCTTGGCAGAACACTGAAGCTTTCTTT. The encoded protein is CASSEAWQNTEAFF.

This chain joins TRBV11-3 and TRBJ2-3; D is perhaps TRBD1 (6 bases). The CDR3 is 16 amino acids. Germline V gene lookup returns CDR1 SGHNT and CDR2 YENEEA. V shed 5 bases and J shed 2 bases, with 17 bases lying between them. This CDR3 is CASSPGRDTFTDTQYF. The DNA of the CDR3 is TGTGCCAGCAGCCCGGGCCGGGACACCTTCACAGATACGCAGTATTTT. Drawing the rest from reference TRBV11-3 and TRBJ2-3, the complete variable domain is EAGVVQSPRYKIIEKKQPVAFWCNPISGHNTLYWYLQNLGQGPELLIRYENEEAVDDSQLPKDRFSAERLKGVDSTLKIQPAELGDSAVYLCASSPGRDTFTDTQYFGPGTRLTVL.

In the case of this clone: Germline and junction disagree at one end, which may indicate a read error. This CDR3 reads CASSPPQIRDRAYEQYF. The CDR3 DNA reads TGTGCTAGCAGCCCCCCCCAAATCCGGGACAGGGCCTACGAGCAGTACTTC. The rearrangement joins TRBV7-7 to TRBJ2-7, with 9 positions matching TRBD1. The CDR3 consists of 17 residues. Germline CDR1 is SSHAT and CDR2 is FNYEAQ (reference sequence).

This clone was picked up a small number of times. Other DNA sequences of this sample code for an identical CDR3. This sequence joins TRBV27 and TRBJ2-1, with 13 bases fitting TRBD2. Losses at the gene ends were 5 bases for V and 6 bases for J; bases not matched to a gene: 4. The V gene's germline CDR1 is MNHEY and CDR2 SMNVEV (reference sequence). CDR3 length: 15 amino acids. CDR3 DNA: TGTGCCAGCAGTCCGGGGACTAGCGGGGTCAATGAGCAGTTCTTC. It yields the protein CASSPGTSGVNEQFF.

CDR3 loop: CAMQGQGNTEAFF. CDR3 nucleotides: TGTGCCATGCAAGGACAGGGGAACACTGAAGCTTTCTTT. This chain connects TRBV6-5 to TRBJ1-1; the match to TRBD1 covers 8 bases. This CDR3 has 13 residues. V dropped 10 bases and J dropped 1; count of bases not matched to a gene: 5. Germline loops: CDR1 MNHEY, CDR2 SVGAGI.

This clone was seen just once. The rearrangement uses TRBV27 and TRBJ2-7; TRBD1 might be the D (6 bases). Germline V gene sequence: CDR1 MNHEY, CDR2 SMNVEV (reference sequence). The CDR3 is made up of 13 amino acids. V was cut by 4 bases and J by 2 bases, with 9 bases left in between. For the CDR3, the DNA is TGTGCCAGCAGTTCGGACAGAACCTACGAGCAGTACTTC. Its protein is CASSSDRTYEQYF.

The chain recombines TRBV5-1 with TRBJ2-5; 9 bases map to TRBD1. The V segment lost 4 bases and the J segment 4 bases; nucleotides outside the gene matches: 8. CDR3 length: 15 residues. Germline V CDR1 and CDR2: SGHRS, YFSETQ. The CDR3 DNA reads as TGCGCCAGCAGCCCGGGGGACAGGGTGGGAGAGACCCAGTACTTC. Translation: CASSPGDRVGETQYF.

V usage is TRBV19 and J usage is TRBJ1-4; the D is unclear. V was trimmed by 9 bases and J by 5 bases, leaving 16 bases between them. The CDR3 runs to 14 residues. Germline lookup yields CDR1 LNHDA and CDR2 SQIVND (reference sequence). The CDR3 spells CARTESIWNEKLFF. The CDR3 bases are TGTGCCAGAACCGAGTCGATCTGGAATGAAAAACTGTTTTTT.

V gene TRBV23-1 combines with J gene TRBJ1-2, with D uncertain. TRBV23-1 is an open reading frame, and its role is uncertain. The CDR3 sequence is 15 residues long. Trimming removed 0 bases at V and 4 bases at J, with 12 bases between. The CDR3 sequence is CASSQSRRDRYGYTF. The CDR3 bases are TGCGCCAGCAGTCAATCGAGGAGGGATCGCTATGGCTACACCTTC.

This chain joins TRBV5-5 and TRBJ1-1; D possibly corresponds to TRBD1 (6 bases). Looked up from germline, CDR1 is SGHKS and CDR2 is YYEKEE (reference sequence). V was cut by 3 bases and J by 0 bases, with 9 bases left in between. The CDR3 contains 14 residues. CDR3 sequence reads: CASSSRTVNTEAFF. CDR3 coding DNA: TGTGCCAGCAGCTCTAGGACAGTGAACACTGAAGCTTTCTTT.

This sequence joins TRBV28 and TRBJ1-5; 7 nucleotides agree with TRBD1. CDR1 is MDHEN and CDR2 is SYDVKM in the germline V gene. V lost 5 bases, J lost 13 bases, and 5 bases stayed unmatched. The CDR3 runs 11 residues. The CDR3 reads CASSVRDRQHF. CDR3 DNA: TGTGCCAGCAGTGTACGGGACAGACAGCATTTT.

The V gene is TRBV11-3, the J gene TRBJ2-3, with 7 bases aligning to TRBD2. Germline CDR1 SGHNT, CDR2 YENEEA. The CDR3 covers 19 residues. With V trimmed by 5 bases and J by 0 bases, 17 bases remained unmatched. The CDR3 DNA reads TGTGCCAGCAGCGCGAGAGCCCTTTTGGGAGGGTCTAGCACAGATACGCAGTATTTT. Translating gives CASSARALLGGSSTDTQYF.

The sample holds one count of this clone. The V gene is TRBV6-5, the J gene TRBJ1-1; D ambiguous. Trimming left V 6 bases short and J 1 base short, with 12 bases between. The germline V gene encodes CDR1 MNHEY and CDR2 SVGAGI. This CDR3 contains 14 residues. This chain's CDR3 is CASRVRNWNTEAFF. CDR3 nucleotide sequence: TGTGCCAGCAGGGTCAGAAATTGGAACACTGAAGCTTTCTTT.

The chain joins TRBV19 to TRBJ1-4; D is ambiguous. Looked up from germline, CDR1 is LNHDA and CDR2 is SQIVND (reference sequence). Deletions cut 3 bases from V and 0 bases from J, with 8 bases between. The CDR3 totals 15 residues. CDR3 DNA: TGTGCCAGTAGTATCGGCGGGACAACTAATGAAAAACTGTTTTTT. Its protein is CASSIGGTTNEKLFF.

The chain combines TRBV7-2 with TRBJ1-6; tentative D call: TRBD1 (5 bases). The CDR3 spans 15 residues. The V and J ends lost 5 bases and 7 bases respectively, with 15 bases between them. Germline CDR1 is SGHTA and CDR2 is FQGNSA. DNA of the CDR3: TGTGCCAGCAGCCCTGGAGGGGTGTGGAATTCACCCCTCCACTTT. This gives the protein CASSPGGVWNSPLHF.